Listed below are T cell receptor beta chains from one sample, sequenced in a study of T cell responses to AZD1222 COVID-19 vaccine. Some clones are missing from TCRdb's copy, which holds only in-frame ones; the method was immunoSEQ multiplex PCR. The sample records about 120,000 clones, about nine tenths being singletons. Sequences were derived from peripheral blood, sampled on day 0 of AZD1222 vaccination. The source is an adult in good health. The CDR3 runs from the conserved cysteine through the conserved F or W. D genes are given only for firm matches. Clone size, where shown, is once, few, many, or a class for clones that have expanded.

D	length	V	J	size	CDR3	DNA
TRBD1	14	TRBV30	TRBJ1-5	-	CAWSAGTDNQPQHF	TGTGCCTGGAGCGCCGGGACAGACAATCAGCCCCAGCATTTT
-	15	TRBV18	TRBJ1-1	few	CASSELGSVNTEAFF	TGTGCCAGCTCAGAGCTCGGCTCCGTGAACACTGAAGCTTTCTTT
TRBD1	15	TRBV6-5	TRBJ2-1	-	CASSIFRDRKMEQFF	TGTGCCAGCTCCATTTTCAGGGACAGGAAGATGGAGCAGTTCTTC
-	14	TRBV20-1	TRBJ2-1	once	CSASGVAGTGEQFF	TGCAGTGCTAGTGGGGTAGCGGGGACAGGGGAGCAGTTCTTC
-	12	TRBV2	TRBJ2-3	-	CASSYTPATQYF	TGTGCCAGCAGTTACACCCCAGCTACGCAGTATTTT
TRBD2	15	TRBV6-5	TRBJ2-4	-	CASRGLTLAKNIQYF	TGTGCCAGCAGGGGACTAACACTAGCCAAAAACATTCAGTACTTC
TRBD1	12	TRBV5-4	TRBJ2-5	-	CASRLGQGTQYF	TGTGCCAGCAGACTGGGACAGGGGACCCAGTACTTC
-	13	TRBV27	TRBJ1-6	-	CASSLGWGSPLHF	TGTGCCAGCAGTTTGGGGTGGGGTTCACCCCTCCACTTT
TRBD2	14	TRBV2	TRBJ2-7	-	CASSKLAGVNEQYF	TGTGCCAGCAGCAAACTAGCGGGGGTTAACGAGCAGTACTTC
-	14	TRBV7-9	TRBJ2-5	once	CASSLMGGQETQYF	TGTGCCAGCAGCTTAATGGGGGGACAAGAGACCCAGTACTTC
-	14	TRBV10-3	TRBJ2-1	-	CAISESNSYNEQFF	TGTGCCATCAGTGAGTCGAACAGCTACAATGAGCAGTTCTTC
TRBD1	12	TRBV3-1/TRBV3-2	TRBJ1-1	-	CASSSGGLEAFF	TGTGCCAGCAGTTCAGGGGGCCTTGAAGCTTTCTTT
-	14	TRBV19	TRBJ1-2	-	CASSIAGVGYGYTF	TGTGCCAGTAGTATCGCAGGGGTGGGCTATGGCTACACCTTC
-	13	TRBV2	TRBJ1-5	-	CASMSEKDQPQHF	TGTGCCAGCATGTCGGAGAAGGATCAGCCCCAGCATTTT
-	12	TRBV5-1	TRBJ1-1	-	CASSLVNTEAFF	TGCGCCAGCAGCTTGGTAAACACTGAAGCTTTCTTT
-	13	TRBV9	TRBJ2-7	-	CASSPRLAYEQYF	TGTGCCAGCAGCCCCCGACTAGCCTACGAGCAGTACTTC
-	13	TRBV29-1	TRBJ1-5	-	CSVGAGPNQPQHF	TGCAGCGTTGGGGCAGGGCCAAATCAGCCCCAGCATTTT
-	14	TRBV5-5	TRBJ1-5	-	CASSFSRGNQPQHF	TGTGCCAGCAGCTTCAGTCGGGGAAATCAGCCCCAGCATTTT
-	17	TRBV7-8	TRBJ2-7	few	CASSFRAGTQPVGEQYF	TGTGCCAGCAGCTTTCGCGCCGGGACTCAACCTGTGGGAGAGCAGTACTTC
-	15	TRBV14	TRBJ2-7	-	CASSHRLRSSYEQYF	TGTGCCAGCAGCCACCGACTCCGTAGCTCCTACGAGCAGTACTTC